The clone carrying this T cell receptor (beta chain) has a single count. Sequencing of TCR beta covered CD8+ and CD4+ T cells obtained from blood. The multiple sclerosis controls consisted of treatment-naive patients with relapsing-remitting disease, either stable or active. FACS enriched CD8+ TEMRA cells, while bulk CD8+ and CD4+ were negatively isolated. These data originate in a study of CD8 T cells in Susac syndrome. An amount of RNA that ranged from roughly 0.45 to 1 ug was reverse transcribed with random hexamers. Amplification of TCR beta CDR3 was carried out by immunoSEQ multiplex PCR, which covered 54 Vbeta and 13 Jbeta segments. TCRdb reprocessed the immunoSEQ multiplex PCR reads via MiXCR and lists one record per CDR3 protein. The sample gives over 300,000 distinct CDR3 sequences, 92% of which show up once; 0.065% is in the top ten. Sequencing used CD4+ T cells from PBMCs. The receptor was derived from a human donor with multiple sclerosis.

This CDR3 reads CASSNRDNYGYTF. The CDR3, as DNA: TGTGCCAGCAGCAACCGGGACAACTATGGCTACACCTTC. The J gene is TRBJ1-2, the V gene TRBV2; D might be TRBD1 (5 bases). CDR1 SNHLY and CDR2 FYNNEI come from the germline V gene. Trimming cost V 6 bases and J 2 bases, with 10 bases left between them. The CDR3 is 13 amino acids.